These T cell receptor beta chains were read from a single sample in a study of blood T cell repertoires in COVID-19. Measured with immunoSEQ multiplex PCR; TCRdb has only the in-frame clones, and not every one. Of approximately 310,000 clones listed, over 75% are singletons. Material: peripheral blood. The source of these receptors is a man over 45 with active or convalescent COVID-19. Each CDR3 is given with its conserved first and last residue. Each record gives: D gene, clone size, CDR3 length, J gene, V gene, CDR3 DNA, CDR3 protein. The D gene is left open where the match is weak. Clone size is given for some rows only: seen once, a few or many times, or a class if the clone is expanded.

TRBD1	.	13	TRBJ1-2	TRBV11-2	TGTGCCAGCAGCTTATCAGGGGGGCATGGCTACACCTTC	CASSLSGGHGYTF
.	once	14	TRBJ1-4	TRBV30	TGTGCCTGGAGTGTGTCCCACTCTAATGAAAAACTGTTTTTT	CAWSVSHSNEKLFF
.	.	15	TRBJ1-3	TRBV3-1/TRBV3-2	TGTGCCAGCAGCCAAGAAGGGGGCTCTGGAAACACCATATATTTT	CASSQEGGSGNTIYF
.	.	12	TRBJ1-1	TRBV3-1/TRBV3-2	TGTGCCAGCAGCCAAGATCTAAGTGAAGCTTTCTTT	CASSQDLSEAFF
.	few	14	TRBJ2-4	TRBV7-2	TGTGCCAGCAGCCACGGAGGTTCCAAAAACATTCAGTACTTC	CASSHGGSKNIQYF
TRBD1	.	14	TRBJ2-3	TRBV24-1	TGTGCCACCAGTGAGGCAGGGGGCGCAGATACGCAGTATTTT	CATSEAGGADTQYF
TRBD1	.	15	TRBJ1-3	TRBV5-4	TGTGCCAGCAGCTTGGAGGGGTACAGGGGTAACACCATATATTTT	CASSLEGYRGNTIYF
.	.	14	TRBJ2-7	TRBV4-2	TGTGCCAGCAGGGCCCAGGGGAGCTCCTACGAGCAGTACTTC	CASRAQGSSYEQYF
TRBD2	once	12	TRBJ2-1	TRBV6-5	TGTGCCAGCCGGGGGGGGGCCGGTGAGCAGTTCTTC	CASRGGAGEQFF
TRBD2	.	16	TRBJ2-2	TRBV9	TGTGCCAGCAGCGTGGCGGTTCTAGCGGGCACCGGGGAGCTGTTTTTT	CASSVAVLAGTGELFF
TRBD2	.	17	TRBJ2-2	TRBV28	TGTGCCAGCAGTTCCGACCAGCTAGCGGGAGGATCCGGGGAGCTGTTTTTT	CASSSDQLAGGSGELFF
.	.	13	TRBJ1-1	TRBV19	TGTGCCAGTAGTATTGGGGCAGGACGTGAAGCTTTCTTT	CASSIGAGREAFF
.	.	14	TRBJ1-1	TRBV7-2	TGTGCCAGCAGCTTGACCCTGACAGACACTGAAGCTTTCTTT	CASSLTLTDTEAFF
.	once	13	TRBJ1-6	TRBV12-3/TRBV12-4	TGTGCCAGCAGTTTGGGGAGTGATTCACCCCTCCACTTT	CASSLGSDSPLHF
TRBD2	.	17	TRBJ2-1	TRBV9	TGTGCCAGCAGCGTACGCCCACTAGCGGGAATTGGCGATGAGCAGTTCTTC	CASSVRPLAGIGDEQFF
TRBD2	.	16	TRBJ2-1	TRBV24-1	TGTGCCACCAGTGGGACTAGCGGGAGCTCCTACAATGAGCAGTTCTTC	CATSGTSGSSYNEQFF
.	.	12	TRBJ2-5	TRBV30	TGTGCCTGGGGGGACAACCAAGAGACCCAGTACTTC	CAWGDNQETQYF
.	.	14	TRBJ2-2	TRBV5-1	TGCGCCAGCAGCAGGGGTGCAGGAACCGGGGAGCTGTTTTTT	CASSRGAGTGELFF
TRBD1	.	16	TRBJ2-3	TRBV5-4	TGTGCCAGCAGCCACCCGGGACAGGGGAGCACAGATACGCAGTATTTT	CASSHPGQGSTDTQYF
TRBD2	.	18	TRBJ2-7	TRBV4-3	TGCGCCAGCAGCCAAGATAGGCTAGCGGGGGGCCTGACCTACGAGCAGTACTTC	CASSQDRLAGGLTYEQYF
.	.	13	TRBJ2-2	TRBV6-5	TGTGCCAGCAGAAAGCCCGGTATCGGGGAGCTGTTTTTT	CASRKPGIGELFF
.	.	13	TRBJ2-3	TRBV18	TGTGCCACCATGATAGCGGGCACAGATACGCAGTATTTT	CATMIAGTDTQYF
TRBD1	.	17	TRBJ1-5	TRBV7-6	TGTGCCAGCAGCTTAGGGTGGGACAGGGATAGCAATCAGCCCCAGCATTTT	CASSLGWDRDSNQPQHF
.	few	15	TRBJ1-3	TRBV30	TGTGCCTGGCGAAGCGGGCTTACCTCTGGAAACACCATATATTTT	CAWRSGLTSGNTIYF
TRBD2	.	17	TRBJ2-7	TRBV18	TGTGCCAGCTCAGCCGGGACTAGCGGGGGGCCAACCTACGAGCAGTACTTC	CASSAGTSGGPTYEQYF
TRBD2	.	13	TRBJ2-7	TRBV12-3/TRBV12-4	TGTGCCAGCAGTACGGGACTAGGGTACGAGCAGTACTTC	CASSTGLGYEQYF
.	.	13	TRBJ1-1	TRBV29-1	TGCAGCGCCCACCCCAGGGGAGACACTGAAGCTTTCTTT	CSAHPRGDTEAFF
TRBD1	.	15	TRBJ1-2	TRBV19	TGTGCCAGTAGTAGCGACAGGGGCCGAACCTATGGCTACACCTTC	CASSSDRGRTYGYTF
.	.	15	TRBJ1-4	TRBV7-9	TGTGCCAGCAGCTCTCCGGAGATTGGGAATGAAAAACTGTTTTTT	CASSSPEIGNEKLFF
.	.	16	TRBJ1-5	TRBV20-1	TGCAGTGCTAGTGTGGAAGAGGGGACTCCCAATCAGCCCCAGCATTTT	CSASVEEGTPNQPQHF
TRBD1	.	16	TRBJ1-2	TRBV11-3	TGTGCCCCCAGAGAATACACAGGGGGCGCAAACTATGGCTACACCTTC	CAPREYTGGANYGYTF
.	.	13	TRBJ2-7	TRBV30	TGTGCCTGGAGCGACCCCAGGGCGTACGAGCAGTACTTC	CAWSDPRAYEQYF